This T cell receptor beta chain is drawn from a study of regulatory T cells in long-lasting Graves disease. Germline-derived CDR1 and CDR2 are SEHNR and FQNEAQ (reference sequence). CDR3 size: 14 residues. Trimming removed 4 bases from V and 7 bases from J, with 14 bases in between. Time point in this sample: newly diagnosed GD, antithyroid drugs for less than 3 months. PBMC RNA was the source of the TCR library. Combining iRepertoire HTBI primers with Arm-PCR of CDR3 regions, the authors built TCR beta libraries. TCRdb re-called the multiplex PCR reads with MiXCR, one entry per CDR3 protein. Of around 450,000 distinct CDR3 sequences listed, 15% are singletons. Ten or more counts support this clonotype. The same specimen was also included in a second study, on T cells in Graves' hyperthyroidism and ophthalmopathy. This second report adds: HTBI primers were the set used in a first-round RT-PCR of the TCR CDR3.

This TCR was sampled from a woman aged 40 to 50 with Graves disease. The starting material was peripheral blood mononuclear cells (PBMCs), obtained at new diagnosis, from a patient treated with antithyroid drugs. This chain joins TRBV7-9 and TRBJ1-5; the D gene is possibly TRBD1 (6 bases). DNA of the CDR3: TGTGCCAGCAGCTATAACAGGGCTCGGCAGCCCCAGCATTTT. Protein: CASSYNRARQPQHF.